Here is one T cell receptor (beta chain) with its context. These data come from a study of blood T cell repertoires in COVID-19. Turning to the study itself: The United States, Italy and Spain provided the acute and convalescent COVID-19 samples. PBMCs, B-cell-depleted T cells, or T cells were the source of the cDNA or gDNA that made up the material.

Germline CDR1 SGDLS, CDR2 YYNGEE. Trimming left V 3 bases short and J 4 bases short, with 21 bases between. The CDR3 loop spans 17 amino acids. Profiling relied on immunoSEQ multiplex PCR, and the TCRdb table lists in-frame clones only, not all of them. Of about 80,000 clones in the sample, around 88% were seen once. The sequence was collected from a woman aged 80 or over with acute or convalescent COVID-19. Sequenced sample: peripheral blood. The V call is TRBV9, the J call TRBJ2-3; D gene unclear. The CDR3 loop reads CASSDNQKAIVADTQYF. Here the CDR3 DNA reads TGTGCCAGCAGCGATAATCAAAAAGCGATAGTTGCAGATACGCAGTATTTT.